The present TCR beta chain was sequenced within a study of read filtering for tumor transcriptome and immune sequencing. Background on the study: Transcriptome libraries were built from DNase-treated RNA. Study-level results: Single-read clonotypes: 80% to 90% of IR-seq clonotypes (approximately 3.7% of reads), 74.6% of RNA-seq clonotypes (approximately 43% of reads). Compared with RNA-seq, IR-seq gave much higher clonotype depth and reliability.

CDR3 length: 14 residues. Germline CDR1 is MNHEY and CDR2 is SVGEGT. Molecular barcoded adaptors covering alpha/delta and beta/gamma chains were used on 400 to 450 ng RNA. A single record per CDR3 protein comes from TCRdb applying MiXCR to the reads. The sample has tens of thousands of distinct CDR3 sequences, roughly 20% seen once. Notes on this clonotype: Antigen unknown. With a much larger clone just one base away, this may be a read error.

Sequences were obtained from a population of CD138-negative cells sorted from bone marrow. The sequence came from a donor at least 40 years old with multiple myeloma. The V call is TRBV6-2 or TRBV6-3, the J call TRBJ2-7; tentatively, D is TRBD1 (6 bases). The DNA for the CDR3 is TGTGCCAGCAGATACTCGTCCCAGGGGTACGAGCAGTACTTC. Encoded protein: CASRYSSQGYEQYF.